Following are 25 T cell receptor beta chains from one sample sequenced in a study of human T cells and chemical hapten exposure. Time point: patch test 2, 6 weeks after DPC sensitization. Treatment noted: therapeutic diphenylcyclopropenone sensitization with weekly scalp DPC. TCRdb redid the calling of the RACE reads with MiXCR, one entry per CDR3 protein. The table includes approximately 350,000 distinct CDR3 sequences, nearly 6.5% detected once. Sequencing was performed on whole blood, taken in connection with sensitization to the hapten diphenylcyclopropenone (DPC). The receptors originated from a woman aged 18-30 years with alopecia areata. Some clones in this sample may be carry-over from other donors' samples.

The V and J genes are TRBV19 and TRBJ1-5; possible D gene TRBD1, 6 bases. Germline CDR1 LNHDA, CDR2 SQIVND (reference sequence). This CDR3 is built from 13 residues. Deletions cut 10 bases from V and 5 bases from J, with 15 bases between. DNA of the CDR3: TGTGCCACCAAGAAGGGGGTTGATCAGCCCCAGCATTTT. It encodes CATKKGVDQPQHF.

V gene TRBV12-3 or TRBV12-4 combines with J gene TRBJ1-6, with a possible D match to TRBD1 (5 bases). V shed 6 bases and J shed 7 bases, with 13 bases lying between them. The CDR3 is 14 amino acids. CDR3 sequence: CASSPLTANSPLHF. The CDR3 DNA is TGTGCCAGCAGCCCCCTGACAGCCAATTCACCCCTCCACTTT.

In this sample, this clonotype turned up many times. The chain joins TRBV20-1 to TRBJ1-1, with 9 bases identical to TRBD1. V trimming: 5 bases; J trimming: 1 base; junction bases outside the gene matches: 2. The germline gives CDR1 DFQATT, CDR2 SNEGSKA (reference sequence). This CDR3 has 13 residues. The CDR3 region is CSAPGQGNTEAFF. CDR3 bases: TGCAGTGCTCCGGGACAGGGGAACACTGAAGCTTTCTTT.

This clonotype has a handful of counts. The chain couples TRBV18 to TRBJ2-1, with D perhaps matching TRBD2 (5 bases). Per germline, CDR1 KGHSH and CDR2 LQKENI. The CDR3 runs to 16 residues. V lost 0 bases and J lost 4, with 13 bases in between. The CDR3 DNA follows: TGTGCCAGCTCACCACCGGCGGGTACGGGGTACAATGAGCAGTTCTTC. This sequence encodes CASSPPAGTGYNEQFF. Using reference TRBV18 and TRBJ2-1 for the parts outside the CDR3, the full variable domain is NAGVMQNPRHLVRRRGQEARLRCSPMKGHSHVYWYRQLPEEGLKFMVYLQKENIIDESGMPKERFSAEFPKEGPSILRIQQVVRGDSAAYFCASSPPAGTGYNEQFFGPGTRLTVL.

In the case of this clonotype: In this CDR3 the conserved last residue, phenylalanine or tryptophan, is missing, so a read error is likely. The rearrangement joins TRBV6-5 to TRBJ1-3; 8 bases line up with TRBD1. This CDR3 contains 16 residues. The V gene end was trimmed by 2 bases and the J gene end by 2 bases; junction bases not matched to a gene: 5. Germline assignment: CDR1 MNHEY and CDR2 SVGAGI. The CDR3 nucleotides are TGTGCCAGCAGTTACCAGGGGGCTGGTGCTGGAAACACCATATATCTT. It codes for CASSYQGAGAGNTIYL.

This clonotype was observed a handful of times. This chain connects TRBV10-3 to TRBJ1-1; 8 bases align to TRBD1. V lost 6 bases and J lost 1; bases outside the gene matches: 7. The CDR3 length is 15 residues. Looked up from germline, CDR1 is ENHRY and CDR2 is SYGVKD. The DNA of the CDR3 is TGTGCCATCAGCGATAGGACAGGGAAGAACACTGAAGCTTTCTTT. Its translation is CAISDRTGKNTEAFF.

A few counts support this clonotype. The chain uses TRBV20-1 and TRBJ2-7; 7 bases agree with TRBD1. The CDR3 extends over 14 amino acids. Germline CDR1 and CDR2: DFQATT and SNEGSKA (reference sequence). J was trimmed by 2 bases and V by 5 bases; bases with no gene match: 9. CDR3 protein: CSAGPQGFTYEQYF. Written as DNA, the CDR3 is TGCAGTGCTGGCCCACAGGGGTTCACCTACGAGCAGTACTTC.

This clonotype was detected many times. The chain uses TRBV6-5 and TRBJ1-5; 8 nucleotides align to TRBD1. Germline CDR1 is MNHEY and CDR2 is SVGAGI. Trimming removed 0 bases from V and 6 bases from J; junction bases left unmatched: 1. The CDR3 consists of 14 residues. CDR3 sequence: CASSYSGTGQPQHF. CDR3 nucleotide sequence: TGTGCCAGCAGTTACTCCGGGACAGGTCAGCCCCAGCATTTT.

The genes are TRBV4-2 and TRBJ2-7, with TRBD2 matching 11 bases. The germline V gene has CDR1 LGHNA and CDR2 YNFKEQ. The CDR3 sequence is 16 residues long. V was pared by 1 base and J by 0 bases, with 2 bases of the junction left unmatched. CDR3 coding DNA: TGTGCCAGCAGCCAAGCTGGGACTAGCGGCTCCTACGAGCAGTACTTC. This translates into CASSQAGTSGSYEQYF.

The chain is built from TRBV9 and TRBJ1-4; D is possibly TRBD1 (6 bases). Trimming took off 1 base at V and 2 bases at J, with 6 bases between the two ends. CDR1 is SGDLS and CDR2 is YYNGEE in the germline V gene. The CDR3 is made up of 14 amino acids. This CDR3 reads CASSVQGTNEKLFF. The DNA for the CDR3 is TGTGCCAGCAGCGTACAGGGGACTAATGAAAAACTGTTTTTT.

The rearrangement links TRBV2 to TRBJ1-5, with TRBD1 matching over 8 bases. The CDR3 runs 13 residues. CDR1 and CDR2 from the germline V gene are SNHLY and FYNNEI. V was clipped by 4 bases and J by 5 bases; unmatched bases: 1. The CDR3 is CASSVRGHQPQHF. CDR3 DNA sequence: TGTGCCAGCAGTGTCAGGGGGCATCAGCCCCAGCATTTT.

This chain links TRBV4-1 with TRBJ2-3; a possible D gene is TRBD2 (5 bases). Deletions cut 1 base from V and 2 bases from J, with 16 bases between. From germline, CDR1 is MGHRA and CDR2 YSYEKL. This CDR3 region has 17 residues. This CDR3 reads CASSQVPGPTTTDTQYF. As DNA, the CDR3 is TGCGCCAGCAGCCAAGTTCCGGGCCCGACTACCACAGATACGCAGTATTTT.

The genes are TRBV10-3 and TRBJ1-1, with D possibly TRBD1 on 5 matching bases. CDR3 length: 14 amino acids. Germline V gene lookup returns CDR1 ENHRY and CDR2 SYGVKD. V gave up 2 bases and J gave up 1 base, with 8 bases separating them. CDR3 sequence (DNA): TGTGCCATCAGTGAGACCACAGGGAACACTGAAGCTTTCTTT. Protein product: CAISETTGNTEAFF.

The V call is TRBV12-3 or TRBV12-4, the J call TRBJ2-4; possible D gene TRBD2, 5 bases. This CDR3 comprises 14 residues. The germline V and J ends were trimmed by 1 base and 7 bases, with 11 bases remaining between them. The CDR3 sequence is CASSLVSWENIQYF. The CDR3 DNA reads as TGTGCCAGCAGTTTAGTTTCCTGGGAGAACATTCAGTACTTC.

The V gene is TRBV29-1, the J gene TRBJ2-7; 8 nucleotides align to TRBD1. The J segment lost 2 bases and the V segment lost 7 bases, leaving 7 bases of the junction unmatched. CDR1 and CDR2 (germline): SQVTM, ANQGSEA. The CDR3 has 13 amino acids. The CDR3 protein is CSAKQGGTYEQYF. CDR3 DNA: TGCAGCGCCAAACAGGGGGGTACCTACGAGCAGTACTTC.

This clonotype was seen ten or more times. The rearrangement links TRBV3-1 to TRBJ1-2; tentatively, D is TRBD1 (5 bases). Trimming removed 1 base at V and 8 bases at J, with 14 bases between. The CDR3 consists of 14 residues. The germline V gene encodes CDR1 LGHDT and CDR2 YNNKEL (reference sequence). The CDR3, as DNA: TGTGCCAGCAGCCAAGTTGAGGGGAAAGACGGCTACACCTTC. Translating it yields CASSQVEGKDGYTF.

This clonotype was recorded many times. The chain recombines TRBV4-2 with TRBJ2-3, with TRBD2 matching over 7 bases. The CDR3 contains 17 residues. After removal of 1 base from V and 5 bases from J, the junction contained 12 bases not matched to a gene. Per germline, CDR1 LGHNA and CDR2 YNFKEQ. CDR3 DNA: TGTGCCAGCAGCCAAGGTGAAGTGAGGGCGGGGGAAGATACGCAGTATTTT. It encodes CASSQGEVRAGEDTQYF.

The V and J genes are TRBV29-1 and TRBJ2-2; TRBD2 is a possible D gene (6 bases). The germline gives CDR1 SQVTM, CDR2 ANQGSEA. Trimming shortened V by 3 bases and J by 6 bases, and 11 bases separated the two germline ends. CDR3 length: 13 amino acids. The CDR3 loop reads CSVDGDLPGELFF. Written as DNA, the CDR3 is TGCAGCGTTGACGGGGACTTACCCGGGGAGCTGTTTTTT.

This clonotype was detected a few times. The chain joins TRBV11-2 to TRBJ1-6; perhaps TRBD1 as D (5 bases). Germline assignment: CDR1 SGHAT and CDR2 FQNNGV. CDR3 length: 15 amino acids. V was trimmed by 7 bases and J by 3 bases, leaving 13 bases between them. The CDR3 sequence is CASTSQGFYNSPLHF. In DNA form, the CDR3 reads TGTGCCAGCACGTCGCAGGGATTCTATAATTCACCCCTCCACTTT.

The chain recombines TRBV6-1 with TRBJ2-7; D is perhaps TRBD1 (5 bases). The germline V and J ends were trimmed by 4 bases and 4 bases, with 14 bases remaining between them. The CDR3 is 14 residues long. Germline CDR1 reads MNHNS; CDR2 reads SASEGT. The CDR3 nucleotides read TGTGCCAGCAGTGTCGAAGGGGATCAATACGAGCAGTACTTC. Its translation: CASSVEGDQYEQYF.

This clonotype was observed a few times. V and J are TRBV10-3 and TRBJ2-3; 8 bases map to TRBD2. This CDR3 region has 15 residues. V shed 4 bases, J shed 2 bases, and the junction held 5 bases outside the gene matches. The germline gives CDR1 ENHRY, CDR2 SYGVKD. The CDR3 here is CAISGERGLTDTQYF. CDR3 DNA sequence: TGTGCCATCAGTGGGGAGCGGGGGCTCACAGATACGCAGTATTTT.

In this sample, this clonotype turned up many times. This sequence joins TRBV20-1 and TRBJ2-3; D unclear. CDR3 length: 14 residues. Germline CDR1 DFQATT, CDR2 SNEGSKA (reference sequence). V was clipped by 1 base and J by 2 bases, with 10 bases between them. The CDR3 bases are TGCAGTGCTAGAGGACCGGAGTACACAGATACGCAGTATTTT. Residues: CSARGPEYTDTQYF.

This clonotype has at least ten counts. The chain joins TRBV6-1 to TRBJ2-1; D gene unclear. Germline-derived CDR1 and CDR2 are MNHNS and SASEGT. V was trimmed by 1 base and J by 0 bases, leaving 7 bases between them. The CDR3 has 15 amino acids. The CDR3 nucleotides read TGTGCCAGCAGTGAAGGGCAGAGCTCCTACAATGAGCAGTTCTTC. This encodes CASSEGQSSYNEQFF.

This clonotype was detected ten times or more. The chain uses TRBV4-2 and TRBJ1-5, with TRBD1 matching 7 bases. The CDR3 contains 15 residues. Germline trimming cut 1 base from V and 7 bases from J; bases unmatched to any gene: 7. Germline CDR1 is LGHNA and CDR2 is YNFKEQ. CDR3 protein: CASSQGTGQRQPQHF. The CDR3 DNA sequence: TGTGCCAGCAGCCAAGGGACAGGTCAAAGACAGCCCCAGCATTTT.

Of note for this clonotype: At one end, the junction sequence differs from germline, possibly due to a read error. V gene TRBV18 combines with J gene TRBJ1-5; 7 bases agree with TRBD1. There are 15 residues in the CDR3. Germline-derived CDR1 and CDR2 are KGHSH and LQKENI. CDR3 in amino acids: CASSPQGFDNQPQHF. In nucleotides, the CDR3 is TGTGCCAGCTCGCCACAGGGGTTCGACAATCAGCCCCAGCATTTT.